This T cell receptor (beta chain) was found in a study of early T cells in non-severe SARS-CoV-2 infection. The wider study: Unpaired chains resulted from sequencing bulk RNA of unsorted whole blood. Study observations and caveats: The VDJdb matching leaned toward anti-spike CD8 responses and overlooked private and CD4 specificities.

This clonotype came up many times. No antigen is known for it. Molecules of cDNA were individually given unique molecular identifiers that were attached to them. TCRdb re-called the 5' RACE reads with MiXCR, one entry per CDR3 protein. Here the sample spans approximately 90,000 distinct CDR3 sequences, about 12% being singletons. CDR3 length: 15 residues. Germline assignment: CDR1 SNHLY and CDR2 FYNNEI. Deletions cut 8 bases from V and 2 bases from J, with 17 bases between. The sequence was obtained from an adult who was a healthcare worker with PCR-confirmed SARS-CoV-2 infection or an uninfected control (not recorded which). Sequenced material: whole blood, taken at baseline. V and J are TRBV2 and TRBJ2-3, with D possibly matching TRBD2 (6 bases). The CDR3 region has the DNA TGTGCCAGCTGCTTGGAGGGGACCATCACAGATACGCAGTATTTT. Protein: CASCLEGTITDTQYF.